This entry lists 9 T cell receptor beta chains sequenced from one sample in a study of beta chain features in type 1 diabetes (dated by TCRdb to the late 2010s). The method was the immunoSEQ multiplex PCR assay. The entire amount of isolated RNA was reverse transcribed using the High Capacity cDNA Reverse Transcription Kit, so the sequenced TCRB transcripts were expressed ones. TCRdb obtained this table from immuneACCESS and retained in-frame rearrangements with V and J assigned. These tables miss some clones; where compared with another copy, unresolved V genes account for less than half of the shortfall, and the remainder is unexplained. Here the sample has about 240,000 clones; 25% to 35% occur a single time. The ten top clones hold under 5% of the sample. Sequencing was performed on central memory CD4+ T cells from blood. Receptor source: a man between 25 and 39 years old in good health.

This sequence joins TRBV29-1 and TRBJ1-5; maybe TRBD1 (5 bases). V lost 3 bases and J 0 bases, leaving 9 bases between the germline ends. The germline CDR1 and CDR2 sequences are SQVTM and ANQGSEA. The CDR3 has 14 residues. The CDR3 DNA sequence: TGCAGCGTTGATGGGGGAGGTAGCAATCAGCCCCAGCATTTT. Translating it yields CSVDGGGSNQPQHF. The whole variable domain, filled in from reference TRBV29-1 and TRBJ1-5, reads SAVISQKPSRDICQRGTSLTIQCQVDSQVTMMFWYRQQPGQSLTLIATANQGSEATYESGFVIDKFPISRPNLTFSTLTVSNMSPEDSSIYLCSVDGGGSNQPQHFGDGTRLSIL.

This clone was counted only a few times. J is TRBJ1-5 and V is TRBV30; D is ambiguous. Between the trimmed V and J ends, which lost 4 bases and 5 bases, there was a span of 9 bases. Germline CDR1 is GTSNPN and CDR2 is SVGIG (reference sequence). The CDR3 has 12 residues. This chain's CDR3 is CAWTNGDQPQHF. Here the CDR3 DNA reads TGTGCCTGGACCAATGGAGATCAGCCCCAGCATTTT.

This clone was seen only a few times. V usage is TRBV5-1 and J usage is TRBJ1-5, with D unclear. V dropped 4 bases and J dropped 3 bases, with 14 bases sitting between them. Germline CDR1 and CDR2: SGHRS and YFSETQ. There are 15 residues in the CDR3. The CDR3 nucleotides read TGCGCCAGCAGCAGGGCTCCGGGCATCAATCAGCCCCAGCATTTT. Translated, it gives CASSRAPGINQPQHF.

This clone was counted between two and nine times. The chain links TRBV4-3 to TRBJ2-7, with 9 bases that match TRBD2. V lost 4 bases, J lost 3 bases, and 7 bases stayed unmatched. Germline lookup yields CDR1 LGHNA and CDR2 YSLEER. The CDR3 contains 15 residues. DNA of the CDR3: TGCGCCAGCAGCCCTAGGCTAGCGGGAAGCTACGAGCAGTACTTC. This encodes CASSPRLAGSYEQYF.

This clone was recorded a few times. The chain couples TRBV11-2 to TRBJ2-7, with a possible D match to TRBD2 (5 bases). CDR1 is SGHAT and CDR2 is FQNNGV in the germline V gene. This CDR3 is built from 13 residues. With 4 bases removed from V and 9 bases from J, the gap between germline ends came to 16 bases. The CDR3 region is CASSSDSGTRQYF. CDR3 nucleotides: TGTGCCAGCAGCTCGGACTCTGGTACACGGCAGTACTTC.

Only one count was recorded for this clone. The gene calls are TRBV25-1 and TRBJ2-7; TRBD1 aligns across 7 bases. This CDR3 has 12 amino acids. The ends lost 6 bases at V and 6 bases at J; junction bases unmatched: 5. Germline lookup yields CDR1 MGHDK and CDR2 SYGVNS. CDR3 in amino acids: CASRHTGAEQYF. The CDR3 nucleotides are TGTGCCAGCAGACATACAGGGGCCGAGCAGTACTTC.

The sample holds a few counts of this clone. The chain is built from TRBV27 and TRBJ2-7, with TRBD2 matching 10 bases. CDR1 and CDR2 from the germline V gene are MNHEY and SMNVEV (reference sequence). The CDR3 runs to 15 residues. Trimming removed 3 bases from V and 4 bases from J; junction bases left unmatched: 6. CDR3 sequence (DNA): TGTGCCAGCAGTTTCTCTAGCGGGAGTACGTACGAGCAGTACTTC. Its protein product is CASSFSSGSTYEQYF.

This chain links TRBV29-1 with TRBJ1-1; tentatively, D is TRBD1 (5 bases). Germline V gene lookup returns CDR1 SQVTM and CDR2 ANQGSEA. V gave up 3 bases and J gave up 1 base, with 9 bases separating them. This CDR3 is built from 13 residues. The DNA for the CDR3 is TGCAGCGTTGAGCCGACAGCGAACACTGAAGCTTTCTTT. Its translation: CSVEPTANTEAFF.

Concerning this clone itself: Other DNA sequences from this sample encode an identical CDR3 as well. The chain links TRBV20-1 to TRBJ1-1, with no clear D. The CDR3 has 11 amino acids. V gave up 6 bases and J gave up 0 bases, with 5 bases separating them. Germline CDR1 reads DFQATT; CDR2 reads SNEGSKA (reference sequence). CDR3 coding DNA: TGCAGTGCCCCGCTGAACACTGAAGCTTTCTTT. It yields the protein CSAPLNTEAFF.